The 16 T cell receptor beta chains given below trace back to one sample, sequenced in a study of human T cells and chemical hapten exposure. TCRdb processed the RACE reads anew with MiXCR; each CDR3 protein has one entry. The sample carries 35,000 to 45,000 distinct CDR3 sequences, more than 8.5% recorded once. Regarding time point: patch test 2, 6 weeks after DPC sensitization. Treatment specified: therapeutic diphenylcyclopropenone sensitization with weekly scalp DPC. The material was whole blood, obtained in connection with sensitization to the hapten diphenylcyclopropenone (DPC). These TCRs come from a woman aged 40 to 50 with alopecia areata. Some clones in this sample may be carry-over from other donors' samples.

By sample fraction, this clonotype is medium-sized (0.01 to 0.1%). The CDR3 reads CASSSSGGRSDTQYF. CDR3 DNA sequence: TGTGCCAGCAGTTCCAGCGGGGGAAGGTCAGATACGCAGTATTTT. This chain joins TRBV12-3 or TRBV12-4 and TRBJ2-3; 8 bases match TRBD2. V lost 4 bases, J lost 4 bases, and 7 bases stayed unmatched. This CDR3 has 15 amino acids.

This clonotype has at least ten counts. The chain carries TRBV5-1 and TRBJ1-5; tentative D call: TRBD1 (6 bases). V lost 3 bases, J lost 0 bases, and 13 bases lay in between. The CDR3 covers 16 residues. Germline CDR1 and CDR2: SGHRS and YFSETQ. The CDR3 DNA is TGCGCCAGCAGCTGGGGGGCATCGAATAGCAATCAGCCCCAGCATTTT. Translated, it gives CASSWGASNSNQPQHF.

The rearrangement joins TRBV4-3 to TRBJ2-1; D not certain. Germline values: CDR1 LGHNA, CDR2 YSLEER. There are 14 residues in the CDR3. The V and J ends lost 0 bases and 7 bases respectively, with 10 bases between them. The CDR3 nucleotides are TGCGCCAGCAGCCAAGATGAGAACGAGAATGAGCAGTTCTTC. Residues: CASSQDENENEQFF.

The gene calls are TRBV20-1 and TRBJ2-2, with 15 bases identical to TRBD2. CDR1 and CDR2 (germline): DFQATT, SNEGSKA (reference sequence). The V and J ends lost 5 bases and 4 bases, in that order; junction bases with no gene match: 5. The CDR3 length is 16 residues. The CDR3 loop reads CSAGLAGGLSTGELFF. The CDR3 DNA follows: TGCAGTGCTGGACTAGCGGGGGGGCTTAGCACCGGGGAGCTGTTTTTT.

This clonotype appeared many times. This chain uses TRBV5-3 with TRBJ2-7, with D perhaps matching TRBD2 (5 bases). TRBV5-3 counts as an open reading frame of uncertain function. The CDR3 loop spans 14 amino acids. V lost 2 bases and J lost 5, with 14 bases in between. CDR3 sequence reads: CARSLGLCSHEQYF. The DNA of the CDR3 is TGTGCCAGAAGCTTAGGACTTTGCAGTCACGAGCAGTACTTC.

This clonotype was counted at least ten times. The chain couples TRBV20-1 to TRBJ1-5; D perhaps matches TRBD1 (5 bases). The CDR3 runs 13 residues. V lost 3 bases to trimming and J lost 11 bases, with 17 bases between them. From germline, CDR1 is DFQATT and CDR2 SNEGSKA (reference sequence). CDR3 bases: TGCAGTGCTAGCCAGGACACGCCGGGGACCCAGCATTTT. It translates to CSASQDTPGTQHF.

This sequence joins TRBV7-2 and TRBJ2-2, with TRBD2 matching 9 bases. The V gene's germline CDR1 is SGHTA and CDR2 FQGNSA. This CDR3 has 16 amino acids. The trim removed 3 bases at V and 2 bases at J, leaving 4 bases unmatched. This chain's CDR3 is CASSFFSGGNTGELFF. The CDR3 region has the DNA TGTGCCAGCAGCTTCTTTAGCGGGGGTAACACCGGGGAGCTGTTTTTT.

The chain links TRBV5-5 to TRBJ2-7; 9 bases are a match to TRBD1. V lost 4 bases to trimming and J lost 3 bases; unmatched junction nucleotides: 5. CDR3 length equals 14 residues. Germline V gene sequence: CDR1 SGHKS, CDR2 YYEKEE (reference sequence). CDR3 in amino acids: CASSRGQGRYEQYF. CDR3 DNA: TGTGCCAGCAGCCGGGGACAGGGACGCTACGAGCAGTACTTC.

This clonotype was recorded a few times. V is TRBV27 and J is TRBJ2-2; D unresolved. Germline CDR1 is MNHEY and CDR2 is SMNVEV (reference sequence). Trimming stripped 6 bases from V and 3 bases from J, with 8 bases between. The CDR3 covers 13 residues. CDR3 sequence: CASSGWDTGELFF. For the CDR3, the DNA is TGTGCCAGCAGCGGGTGGGACACCGGGGAGCTGTTTTTT.

This clonotype has a count of ten or more. The chain employs TRBV12-3 or TRBV12-4 and TRBJ1-2; 10 bases map to TRBD1. With V trimmed by 5 bases and J by 7 bases, 7 bases remained unmatched. CDR3 length: 14 amino acids. The CDR3 DNA is TGTGCCAGCAGTCAGGACAGGGGGAAAAGTGGCTACACCTTC. This sequence encodes CASSQDRGKSGYTF.

The table lists this clonotype with many counts. The chain couples TRBV20-1 to TRBJ1-2; D might be TRBD1 (6 bases). There are 16 residues in the CDR3. Germline assignment: CDR1 DFQATT and CDR2 SNEGSKA (reference sequence). V lost 3 bases to trimming and J lost 1 base, with 18 bases between them. The CDR3 bases are TGCAGTGCTAGCATGGGGGGCGCTTCCCATAACTATGGCTACACCTTC. It yields the protein CSASMGGASHNYGYTF.

This clonotype was picked up many times. V and J are TRBV12-3 or TRBV12-4 and TRBJ2-1; 8 nucleotides match TRBD2. The length of the CDR3 is 18 residues. V trimming: 2 bases; J trimming: 8 bases; junction bases outside the gene matches: 17. CDR3: CASSLIPLSGGAVDEQFF. DNA for the CDR3: TGTGCCAGCAGTTTAATCCCACTCTCCGGGGGGGCAGTCGATGAGCAGTTCTTC.

This clonotype has only a few counts. The chain joins TRBV7-8 to TRBJ1-4; a weak D match, TRBD1 (5 bases). V gave up 5 bases and J gave up 0 bases, with 22 bases separating them. Per the germline V gene, CDR1 is SGHVS and CDR2 is FQNEAQ. The CDR3 length is 19 residues. Here the CDR3 DNA reads TGTGCCAGCAGCCCTGCCTGGGGGTGGGAGAGGGCAACTAATGAAAAACTGTTTTTT. It specifies CASSPAWGWERATNEKLFF.

This clonotype was detected ten times or more. The gene calls are TRBV11-2 and TRBJ2-2; TRBD2 matches 7 bases. The CDR3 is 16 amino acids. Trimming took 5 bases from V and 0 from J; bases not matched to a gene: 6. Germline values: CDR1 SGHAT, CDR2 FQNNGV. The CDR3 spells CASSLRLAPNTGELFF. The CDR3 nucleotides read TGTGCCAGCAGCCTCAGACTAGCCCCGAACACCGGGGAGCTGTTTTTT.

This clonotype was detected only a few times. The J gene is TRBJ2-1, the V gene TRBV6-2 or TRBV6-3; D is perhaps TRBD1 or TRBD2 (5 bases each). In germline, CDR1 is MNHEY, CDR2 SVGEGT. Trimming pared 2 bases from V and 7 bases from J, leaving 12 bases between. The CDR3 contains 14 residues. The CDR3 nucleotides are TGTGCCAGCAGTTACGCCGGGGCAGGGAATGAGCAGTTCTTC. This gives the protein CASSYAGAGNEQFF.

This clonotype was counted a few times. The V and J genes are TRBV29-1 and TRBJ2-3; the D is unclear. V was pared by 7 bases and J by 6 bases, with 8 bases between. This CDR3 region has 10 residues. Per germline, CDR1 SQVTM and CDR2 ANQGSEA. The CDR3: CSGEQDTQYF. CDR3 coding DNA: TGCAGCGGGGAACAGGATACGCAGTATTTT.